This T cell receptor beta chain derives from a study of Ad26.COV2.S vaccination and SARS-CoV-2 variants. Study context: The vaccine Ad26.COV2.S was put into the muscle once, or twice with 56 days between. Findings of the study overall: CD8+ and CD4+ T cells specific for spike reportedly responded with substantial breadth after vaccination. Those who received vaccine or placebo ended up with similar non-spike TCR breadth.

Specified treatment: 19 received Ad26.COV2.S at low or high dose, single or two shots; five or six received placebo; per-sample allocation not given. The study sampled participants on day 63 after the first vaccine or placebo injection. This table comes from immunoSEQ multiplex PCR, and its TCRdb copy is limited to in-frame clones, with some not included. The sample has about 320,000 clones, approximately 87% seen once. A word on this clone: Its cognate antigen is unknown.

V lost 1 base, J lost 2 bases, and 8 bases lay in between. Per the germline V gene, CDR1 is SEHNR and CDR2 is FQNEAQ (reference sequence). The CDR3 contains 14 residues. The chain links TRBV7-9 to TRBJ1-1; no firm D call. The sequence was collected from a person aged 18-60 years who received the Ad26.COV2.S COVID-19 vaccine or a placebo. Source: peripheral blood, taken in a trial of Ad26.COV2.S vaccine versus placebo. CDR3 protein: CASSLVVVNTEAFF. In DNA form, the CDR3 reads TGTGCCAGCAGCTTAGTAGTGGTAAACACTGAAGCTTTCTTT.